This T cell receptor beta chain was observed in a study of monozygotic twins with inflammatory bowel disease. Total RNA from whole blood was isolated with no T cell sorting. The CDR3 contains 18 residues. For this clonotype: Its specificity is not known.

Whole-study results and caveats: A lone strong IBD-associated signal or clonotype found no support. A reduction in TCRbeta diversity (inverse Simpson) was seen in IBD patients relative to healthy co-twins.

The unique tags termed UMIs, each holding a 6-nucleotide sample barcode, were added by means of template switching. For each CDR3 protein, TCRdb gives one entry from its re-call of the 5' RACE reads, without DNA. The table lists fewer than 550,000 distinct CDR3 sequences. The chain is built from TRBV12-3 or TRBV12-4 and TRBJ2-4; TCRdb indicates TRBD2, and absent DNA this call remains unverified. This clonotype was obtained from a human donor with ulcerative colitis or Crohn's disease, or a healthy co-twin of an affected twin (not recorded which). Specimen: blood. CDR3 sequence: CASSSLLGSGGADDIQYF.